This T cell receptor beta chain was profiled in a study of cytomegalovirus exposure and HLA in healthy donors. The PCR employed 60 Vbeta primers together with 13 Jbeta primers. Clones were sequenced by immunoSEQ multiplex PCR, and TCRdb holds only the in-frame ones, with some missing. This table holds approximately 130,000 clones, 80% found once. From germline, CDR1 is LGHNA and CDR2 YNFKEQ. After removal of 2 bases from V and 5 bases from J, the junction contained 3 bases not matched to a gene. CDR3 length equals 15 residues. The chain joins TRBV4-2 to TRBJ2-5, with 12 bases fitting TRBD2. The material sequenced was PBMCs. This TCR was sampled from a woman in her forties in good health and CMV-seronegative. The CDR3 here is CASSQLTSGSETQYF. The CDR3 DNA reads TGTGCCAGCAGCCAATTGACTAGCGGGAGTGAGACCCAGTACTTC.